One sample yielded the 16 T cell receptor beta chains listed below, sequenced in a study of T cell repertoires in ileal Crohn's disease. Here immunoSEQ multiplex PCR was the method, and the copy in TCRdb shows in-frame clones only, minus some. The sample holds several thousand clones, approximately 96% seen once. Sample: ileal tissue. These receptor sequences come from an adult with Crohn's disease.

The chain couples TRBV6-1 to TRBJ2-3; D possibly corresponds to TRBD1 (5 bases). CDR3 length equals 15 residues. CDR1 is MNHNS, CDR2 SASEGT, per germline. V was pared by 8 bases and J by 0 bases, with 15 bases between. The CDR3 sequence is CASEGHSPSTDTQYF. The CDR3 region has the DNA TGTGCCAGCGAAGGACACTCGCCTAGCACAGATACGCAGTATTTT.

The chain employs TRBV20-1 and TRBJ1-2; no firm D call. Germline CDR1 and CDR2: DFQATT and SNEGSKA (reference sequence). The length of the CDR3 is 11 residues. V was clipped by 1 base and J by 4 bases, with 4 bases between them. In DNA, the CDR3 is TGCAGTGCTAGAGTTATCTATGGCTACACCTTC. This sequence encodes CSARVIYGYTF.

The V gene is TRBV7-9, the J gene TRBJ2-3; TRBD1 aligns across 7 bases. CDR3 length: 15 residues. J gave up 0 bases and V 5 bases, and 5 bases lay outside the gene matches. Germline CDR1 is SEHNR and CDR2 is FQNEAQ (reference sequence). The CDR3 region is CASSHPGQSTDTQYF. CDR3 bases: TGTGCCAGCAGCCACCCGGGACAGAGCACAGATACGCAGTATTTT.

This clone was seen more than once but under ten times. The J gene is TRBJ1-6, the V gene TRBV5-1; D not certain. This CDR3 region has 14 residues. Trimming removed 2 bases from V and 8 bases from J, with 11 bases in between. Germline V gives CDR1 SGHRS, CDR2 YFSETQ. CDR3 coding DNA: TGCGCCAGCAGCTTTGGGCTTTTGGATTCACCCCTCCACTTT. It yields the protein CASSFGLLDSPLHF.

The chain combines TRBV4-2 with TRBJ2-6; 8 nucleotides match TRBD1. V gave up 8 bases and J gave up 4 bases; unmatched junction bases: 7. The germline V gene encodes CDR1 LGHNA and CDR2 YNFKEQ. The CDR3 spans 15 residues. CDR3 region: CASAQGAAGANVLTF. DNA for the CDR3: TGTGCCAGCGCCCAGGGGGCGGCAGGGGCCAACGTCCTGACTTTC.

This clone was seen once. The gene calls are TRBV6-1 and TRBJ1-6; unclear D gene. Trimming pared 1 base from V and 8 bases from J, leaving 15 bases between. CDR1 is MNHNS and CDR2 is SASEGT in the germline V gene. This CDR3 has 16 residues. CDR3 nucleotide sequence: TGTGCCAGCAGTGAAGGGTGGAGGGCGGGTGATTCACCCCTCCACTTT. This translates into CASSEGWRAGDSPLHF.

The chain is built from TRBV5-6 and TRBJ1-4; 8 bases match TRBD1. This CDR3 contains 16 residues. The germline V gene has CDR1 SGHDT and CDR2 YYEEEE. V gave up 1 base and J gave up 1 base; unmatched junction bases: 3. CDR3 DNA: TGTGCCAGCAGCTTGAACAGGGGGATAACTAATGAAAAACTGTTTTTT. Translating gives CASSLNRGITNEKLFF. Drawing the rest from reference TRBV5-6 and TRBJ1-4, the complete variable domain is DAGVTQSPTHLIKTRGQQVTLRCSPKSGHDTVSWYQQALGQGPQFIFQYYEEEERQRGNFPDRFSGHQFPNYSSELNVNALLLGDSALYLCASSLNRGITNEKLFFGSGTQLSVL.

V and J are TRBV5-4 and TRBJ2-3; a weak D match, TRBD2 (5 bases). CDR1 SGHNT and CDR2 YYREEE come from the germline V gene (reference sequence). V lost 0 bases to trimming and J lost 0 bases, with 14 bases between them. The CDR3 loop spans 17 amino acids. CDR3 in DNA: TGTGCCAGCAGCTTGGGAGGGATAGGGCATAGCACAGATACGCAGTATTTT. Amino acids: CASSLGGIGHSTDTQYF.

The chain combines TRBV7-3 with TRBJ1-1; tentative D call: TRBD1 (5 bases). In germline, CDR1 is SGHTA, CDR2 FQGTGA. This CDR3 spans 15 amino acids. V gave up 2 bases and J gave up 4 bases, with 14 bases separating them. The CDR3 DNA is TGTGCCAGCAGCTTAGGGCACTGGAGGGGCACTGAAGCTTTCTTT. Its protein product is CASSLGHWRGTEAFF.

The chain couples TRBV11-2 to TRBJ2-3; TRBD2 agrees at 11 bases. This CDR3 contains 16 residues. Germline trimming cut 5 bases from V and 6 bases from J; bases unmatched to any gene: 10. The germline V gene has CDR1 SGHAT and CDR2 FQNNGV. The CDR3 here is CASSAGTSGRTDTQYF. As DNA, the CDR3 is TGTGCCAGCAGCGCCGGGACTAGCGGACGTACGGATACGCAGTATTTT.

The gene calls are TRBV30 and TRBJ2-3; 9 bases map to TRBD2. V lost 4 bases, J lost 4 bases, and 6 bases stayed unmatched. The germline CDR1 and CDR2 sequences are GTSNPN and SVGIG (reference sequence). The CDR3 is 14 amino acids. The CDR3 loop is CAWNGGGAPDTQYF. In DNA, the CDR3 is TGTGCCTGGAATGGCGGGGGGGCTCCAGATACGCAGTATTTT.

The rearrangement links TRBV10-2 to TRBJ2-3; TRBD2 matches 9 bases. Trimming at V came to 8 bases and at J to 6 bases, leaving 9 bases not matched to a gene. The germline CDR1 and CDR2 sequences are WSHSY and SAAADI. This CDR3 comprises 14 residues. CDR3 residues: CASGTSGPWDTQYF. CDR3 DNA: TGCGCCAGCGGAACTAGCGGGCCATGGGATACGCAGTATTTT.

V and J are TRBV28 and TRBJ1-1; tentatively, D is TRBD1 (6 bases). This CDR3 is 13 amino acids long. Germline loops: CDR1 MDHEN, CDR2 SYDVKM. With 10 bases removed from V and 1 base from J, the gap between germline ends came to 13 bases. Here the CDR3 reads CATRRGANTEAFF. CDR3 in DNA: TGTGCCACGAGACGGGGGGCGAACACTGAAGCTTTCTTT.

The chain has TRBV10-3 and TRBJ2-1, with 8 bases matching TRBD1. There are 13 residues in the CDR3. After removal of 8 bases from V and 4 bases from J, the junction contained 4 bases not matched to a gene. Germline assignment: CDR1 ENHRY and CDR2 SYGVKD. The CDR3 protein is CAIGQGPYNEQFF. CDR3 nucleotides: TGTGCCATCGGACAGGGACCTTACAATGAGCAGTTCTTC.

The genes are TRBV5-1 and TRBJ1-4; 9 bases are a match to TRBD1. The junction had 1 base not matched to a gene; V was cut back by 0 bases and J by 4 bases. Looked up from germline, CDR1 is SGHRS and CDR2 is YFSETQ. The length of the CDR3 is 15 residues. CDR3 sequence reads: CASSLGTGVNEKLFF. The DNA of the CDR3 is TGCGCCAGCAGCTTGGGGACAGGGGTTAATGAAAAACTGTTTTTT.

The J gene is TRBJ1-1, the V gene TRBV6-5; 9 bases align to TRBD1. Trimming removed 7 bases from V and 3 bases from J; junction bases left unmatched: 3. CDR3 size: 13 residues. Germline V lookup: CDR1 MNHEY, CDR2 SVGAGI. The chain's CDR3 is CASTRQGDTEAFF. CDR3 coding DNA: TGTGCCAGCACCCGACAGGGGGACACTGAAGCTTTCTTT.